The 8 T cell receptor beta chains presented below share a single source sample, sequenced in a study of T cell clonality in common variable immunodeficiency. Study outcomes and limitations: Reportedly, TCR beta sequences from common variable immunodeficiency showed fewer deletions and N-nucleotide insertions.

Libraries were prepared by immunoSEQ multiplex PCR; TCRdb keeps only in-frame clonotypes and omits some of them. The sample has under 15,000 clones, none seen only once. Antigen specificity for these receptors is unknown. What was sequenced was peripheral blood mononuclear cells. The origin of the receptors is a human donor with common variable immunodeficiency.

This clone was seen more than once but under ten times. With the read ending 3 residues before the CDR3 end, the germline J gene is used to fill in that end. The rearrangement uses TRBV2 and TRBJ1-6; D is possibly TRBD1 (5 bases). CDR1 SNHLY and CDR2 FYNNEI come from the germline V gene. The CDR3 is 11 residues long. CDR3 region: CASSLGTTLHF. The sequenced CDR3 bases are TGTGCCAGCAGTCTGGGGACTACC.

This clone was counted only a few times. The read ends 3 residues early relative to the CDR3; the germline J gene fills the gap. The chain joins TRBV7-9 to TRBJ1-1; D remains unclear. Trimming removed 6 bases at V and 0 bases at J, with 11 bases between. The CDR3 loop spans 14 amino acids. CDR1 and CDR2 (germline): SEHNR, FQNEAQ (reference sequence). The CDR3 bases that were read are TGTGCCAGCAGGCCCCCCGGGGTGAACACTGAA. Residues: CASRPPGVNTE. In full, the CDR3 is CASRPPGVNTEAFF.

The table lists this clone with a few counts. The read is 3 residues too short to cover the CDR3 end, so that end is filled in from the germline J gene. J is TRBJ1-6 and V is TRBV7-6, with 7 bases matching TRBD1. The CDR3 length is 16 residues. Germline V gene lookup returns CDR1 SGHVS and CDR2 FNYEAQ. V gave up 5 bases and J gave up 9 bases; unmatched junction bases: 13. The CDR3 bases that were read are TGTGCCAGCAGCGAACGCACAGGGGTGGCCAGTTCACCC. It is translated as CASSERTGVASSP. The whole CDR3 protein reads CASSERTGVASSPLHF.

For this clone: The read terminates 3 residues ahead of where the CDR3 ends, so the germline J gene completes it. The gene calls are TRBV7-8 and TRBJ2-7; D might be TRBD1 (6 bases). The germline V gene has CDR1 SGHVS and CDR2 FQNEAQ. V lost 5 bases and J lost 3, with 20 bases in between. The CDR3 totals 16 residues. Incomplete CDR3 DNA: TGTGCCAGCAGCCCGGATGTGGGGGCGGATGTCTACGAG. It translates to CASSPDVGADVYE. The whole CDR3 is CASSPDVGADVYEQYF.

Notes on this clone: Coverage ceases 3 residues before the CDR3 finishes, and the germline J gene fills in the end. This sequence joins TRBV30 and TRBJ1-6, with D perhaps TRBD1 (5 bases). The CDR3 runs to 13 residues. The V end lost 7 bases, the J end lost 6 bases, and 13 bases lay between the germline ends. Germline-derived CDR1 and CDR2 are GTSNPN and SVGIG (reference sequence). CDR3 protein: CAYAGTPNSPLHF. The part of the CDR3 DNA that was read is TGTGCCTATGCCGGGACTCCTAATTCACCC.

For this clone: The CDR3 end falls 3 residues outside the read, so it is completed with the germline J gene. This rearrangement joins TRBV5-4 to TRBJ2-7, with a tentative D call TRBD2 (6 bases). Trimming shortened V by 3 bases and J by 2 bases, and 15 bases separated the two germline ends. Germline CDR1 reads SGHNT; CDR2 reads YYREEE (reference sequence). The CDR3 extends over 15 amino acids. The CDR3 region is CASSSPGTLAYEQYF. The part of the CDR3 DNA that was read is TGTGCCAGCAGCTCTCCAGGGACTCTGGCCTACGAG.

This clone is medium-sized in the sample. The CDR3 sequence: CASSSGHRSSYNSPLHF. The CDR3 DNA, read in part, is TGCGCCAGCAGCTCCGGACACCGGAGCTCCTATAATTCACCC. The chain couples TRBV5-1 to TRBJ1-6; D might be TRBD1 (5 bases). The CDR3 end falls 3 residues outside the read, so it is completed with the germline J gene. CDR3 length: 17 residues. Germline V lookup: CDR1 SGHRS, CDR2 YFSETQ. Trimming pared 3 bases from V and 0 bases from J, leaving 13 bases between.

In regard to this clone: The read falls 3 residues short of the CDR3 end, and the missing part is taken from the germline J gene. The chain couples TRBV18 to TRBJ2-7; 7 nucleotides match TRBD2. The CDR3 extends over 14 amino acids. Trimming took 2 bases from V and 1 from J; bases not matched to a gene: 2. The germline V gene encodes CDR1 KGHSH and CDR2 LQKENI. CDR3 DNA, as far as it was read: TGTGCCAGCTCACCAGGGGGGGGGTCCTACGAG. Amino acids: CASSPGGGSYE. Given in full, the CDR3 is CASSPGGGSYEQYF.